One sample yielded the 9 T cell receptor beta chains listed below, sequenced in a study of early T cells in non-severe SARS-CoV-2 infection. In TCRdb, the 5' RACE reads were re-called with MiXCR into one record per CDR3 protein. The sample has more than 50,000 distinct CDR3 sequences, 9.1% seen once. Input material: whole blood. All receptors derive from an adult who was a healthcare worker with PCR-confirmed SARS-CoV-2 infection or an uninfected control (not recorded which).

This clonotype was seen just once. This chain links TRBV7-2 with TRBJ2-4; D assignment may be TRBD1 or TRBD2 (5 bases each). This CDR3 is 13 amino acids long. Germline V gives CDR1 SGHTA, CDR2 FQGNSA. V lost 5 bases to trimming and J lost 5 bases, with 10 bases between them. The CDR3 sequence is CASSPGRQNIQYF. The CDR3, as DNA: TGTGCCAGCAGCCCGGGACGCCAAAACATTCAGTACTTC.

This clonotype occurred many times. The V call is TRBV24-1, the J call TRBJ1-2; D uncertain. Trimming stripped 3 bases from V and 6 bases from J, with 16 bases between. Germline CDR1 and CDR2: KGHDR and SFDVKD. The CDR3 has 15 residues. Here the CDR3 reads CATSDPGRDRNGYTF. In DNA, the CDR3 is TGTGCCACCAGTGATCCAGGACGAGATAGAAATGGCTACACCTTC.

This clonotype was observed a few times. The V call is TRBV12-3 or TRBV12-4, the J call TRBJ1-4, with D unclear. Trimming took 2 bases from V and 6 from J, leaving 7 bases between them. The CDR3 is 13 residues long. CDR3 residues: CASSLSGDEKLFF. Written as DNA, the CDR3 is TGTGCCAGCAGTTTATCCGGGGATGAAAAACTGTTTTTT.

This clonotype has at least ten counts. V and J are TRBV7-2 and TRBJ2-1; no reliable D call. Per germline, CDR1 SGHTA and CDR2 FQGNSA. The CDR3 totals 15 residues. Trimming left V 1 base short and J 8 bases short, with 15 bases between. CDR3 in amino acids: CASSLDSSFVDEQFF. The DNA for the CDR3 is TGTGCCAGCAGCTTAGATTCTAGTTTTGTGGATGAGCAGTTCTTC.

The gene calls are TRBV5-1 and TRBJ1-2; possible D gene TRBD1, 5 bases. V was trimmed by 6 bases and J by 4 bases, leaving 19 bases between them. Germline CDR1 is SGHRS and CDR2 is YFSETQ. The CDR3 length is 15 residues. The CDR3 DNA reads as TGCGCCAGCACCTACGACAGAAATCGGGGCTATGGCTACACCTTC. Translation gives CASTYDRNRGYGYTF.

This clonotype was found many times. This sequence joins TRBV6-6 and TRBJ1-1; TRBD1 matches 9 bases. The CDR3 loop spans 12 amino acids. Germline V CDR1 and CDR2: MNHNY, SVGAGI (reference sequence). After removal of 6 bases from V and 8 bases from J, the junction contained 4 bases not matched to a gene. The CDR3 spells CASRAGQGEAFF. The CDR3 nucleotides are TGTGCCAGCAGGGCTGGACAGGGGGAAGCTTTCTTT.

This clonotype was seen many times. The chain employs TRBV7-2 and TRBJ2-7; D assignment may be TRBD1 or TRBD2 (6 bases each). CDR1 is SGHTA and CDR2 is FQGNSA in the germline V gene. This CDR3 has 16 amino acids. V gave up 5 bases and J gave up 4 bases, with 21 bases separating them. The CDR3 loop reads CASSVRSGRTGYEQYF. CDR3 bases: TGTGCCAGCAGCGTTCGGAGCGGGCGCACAGGGTACGAGCAGTACTTC.

This clonotype has at least ten counts. The J gene is TRBJ2-4, the V gene TRBV5-4; 10 bases line up with TRBD1. V dropped 3 bases and J dropped 7; count of bases not matched to a gene: 4. Germline CDR1 is SGHNT and CDR2 is YYREEE (reference sequence). The CDR3 spans 14 residues. The CDR3 DNA sequence: TGTGCCAGCAGCTCTGGGGGACAGGGGAACATTCAGTACTTC. This gives the protein CASSSGGQGNIQYF.

The chain links TRBV29-1 to TRBJ2-7, with 7 bases matching TRBD2. J gave up 0 bases and V 7 bases, and 6 bases lay outside the gene matches. The CDR3 has 13 amino acids. CDR1 and CDR2 (germline): SQVTM, ANQGSEA. CDR3: CSAGGGNSYEQYF. The CDR3 region has the DNA TGCAGCGCCGGGGGAGGGAACTCCTACGAGCAGTACTTC.